This TCR beta chain derives from a study of lymphopenia after photon versus proton radiotherapy. Whole-study results and caveats: Under photons, naive T cells and diversity fell while effector/memory populations rose.

V was clipped by 0 bases and J by 1 base, with 10 bases between them. The germline V gene encodes CDR1 SGHRS and CDR2 YFSETQ. There are 15 residues in the CDR3. On this clone: Its antigen is not identified.

Only in-frame clones appear in the TCRdb table, and some are missing; sequencing was by immunoSEQ multiplex PCR. The sample records tens of thousands of clones, 75% to 90% being singletons. The TCR comes from a woman in her 70s with pancreatic cancer. Some clones in this sample may be carry-over from other donors' samples. This sample comprised peripheral blood, obtained from a patient treated with proton-based radiotherapy. This chain links TRBV5-1 with TRBJ1-1, with D tentatively TRBD1 (5 bases). The chain's CDR3 is CASSLGQGGNTEAFF. The DNA for the CDR3 is TGCGCCAGCAGCTTGGGGCAGGGTGGGAACACTGAAGCTTTCTTT.